At least ten counts were recorded for the clone carrying this TCR beta chain. Its antigen is not known. The data were obtained in a study of blood T cells in healthy people across ages. Study results and caveats: TCR beta diversity was tightly associated with the proportion of naive T cells. Diversity was estimated from one million T cells, and these estimates were considered underestimates.

With a J-beta primer mix and a sample-barcoded 5' primer, a second PCR ran about 6 to 11 cycles. TCRdb passed the 5' RACE reads through MiXCR, listing each CDR3 protein once. This table has about 940,000 distinct CDR3 sequences, about 48% appearing once. The CDR3 is made up of 17 amino acids. With V trimmed by 3 bases and J by 5 bases, 11 bases remained unmatched. From germline, CDR1 is LGHDT and CDR2 YNNKEL (reference sequence). The chain combines TRBV3-1 with TRBJ2-1, with 9 bases that match TRBD2. The receptor comes from a young man in good health. The source material was blood. The CDR3 spells CASSQISGGPKNNEQFF. In DNA form, the CDR3 reads TGTGCCAGCAGCCAGATCAGCGGGGGGCCGAAAAACAATGAGCAGTTCTTC.